This T cell receptor beta chain originates from a study of T cells in Graves' hyperthyroidism and ophthalmopathy. There were TCR beta CDR3 regions amplified from RNA transcripts. First-round RT-PCR targeting the TCR CDR3 was performed with the HTBI primer set. From the multiplex PCR reads, TCRdb called clonotypes with MiXCR, one entry per CDR3 protein. The sample contains 600,000 or so distinct CDR3 sequences, 15% to 20% of which appear only once. No ophthalmopathy progression within 18 months constituted stable Graves' hyperthyroidism. This clonotype was seen at least ten times. The CDR3 is 13 amino acids. Germline V gives CDR1 MNHNS, CDR2 SASEGT. Trimming took 0 bases from V and 7 from J, leaving 9 bases between them.

The clonotype comes from a woman in her 30s with Graves' hyperthyroidism. The chain has TRBV6-1 and TRBJ1-2; D remains ambiguous. The sequencing input was blood. The DNA for the CDR3 is TGTGCCAGCAGTGAAGCGTCCGTGGGTGGCTACACCTTC. This gives the protein CASSEASVGGYTF.